The 10 T cell receptor beta chains below all came from one sample that was sequenced in a study of T cells after yellow fever vaccination. TCRdb re-derived calls from the 5' RACE reads in MiXCR, one entry per CDR3 protein. The sample includes hundreds of thousands of distinct CDR3 sequences, roughly 13% of them seen just once. The sequencing here drew on PBMCs, taken on the day of the yellow fever booster vaccination. The source of these receptors is a young man who received the YFV17D yellow fever vaccine.

The rearrangement joins TRBV5-1 to TRBJ2-3; D unclear. Germline V lookup: CDR1 SGHRS, CDR2 YFSETQ. The CDR3 totals 15 residues. V dropped 2 bases and J dropped 4 bases, with 14 bases sitting between them. The CDR3 reads CASSFVGRPADTQYF. For the CDR3, the DNA is TGCGCCAGCAGCTTCGTGGGCCGCCCCGCAGATACGCAGTATTTT. Based on the CDR3 plus reference TRBV5-1 and TRBJ2-3, the full variable domain is KAGVTQTPRYLIKTRGQQVTLSCSPISGHRSVSWYQQTPGQGLQFLFEYFSETQRNKGNFPGRFSGRQFSNSRSEMNVSTLELGDSALYLCASSFVGRPADTQYFGPGTRLTVL.

This clonotype was counted many times. The chain has TRBV23-1 and TRBJ2-5; tentatively, D is TRBD2 (5 bases). TRBV23-1 is assigned to the ORF class and has an uncertain function. V gave up 4 bases and J gave up 2 bases, with 11 bases separating them. This CDR3 spans 14 amino acids. CDR3 amino acids: CASSPTRTQETQYF. The CDR3 DNA follows: TGCGCCAGCAGTCCAACTAGGACTCAAGAGACCCAGTACTTC.

Comment on this clonotype: A read error may account for a junction end that differs from germline. This chain's CDR3 is CASSYGHGQATGEPFF. The CDR3 nucleotides read TGTGCCAGCAGTTACGGCCACGGACAGGCCACCGGGGAGCCGTTTTTT. The rearrangement links TRBV6-5 to TRBJ2-2, with 7 bases aligning to TRBD1. CDR3 length: 16 amino acids. Germline CDR1 MNHEY, CDR2 SVGAGI.

The chain couples TRBV6-5 to TRBJ2-7; 10 positions match TRBD1. The germline V gene has CDR1 MNHEY and CDR2 SVGAGI. The CDR3 has 14 amino acids. The ends lost 2 bases at V and 4 bases at J; junction bases unmatched: 2. CDR3 in amino acids: CASSYRTGGYEQYF. Written as DNA, the CDR3 is TGTGCCAGCAGTTACAGGACAGGGGGGTACGAGCAGTACTTC.

This clonotype has only a few counts. V usage is TRBV19 and J usage is TRBJ2-5; TRBD2 matches at 9 bases. With 5 bases clipped from V and 5 bases from J, the junction kept 9 bases outside the gene matches. CDR1 and CDR2 (germline): LNHDA, SQIVND (reference sequence). CDR3 length: 15 residues. The CDR3 DNA is TGTGCCAGTAGTCCTTGGGGGACTAGCTGGGAGACCCAGTACTTC. Its translation: CASSPWGTSWETQYF. The full variable domain, its missing parts supplied by reference TRBV19 and TRBJ2-5, is DGGITQSPKYLFRKEGQNVTLSCEQNLNHDAMYWYRQDPGQGLRLIYYSQIVNDFQKGDIAEGYSVSREKKESFPLTVTSAQKNPTAFYLCASSPWGTSWETQYFGPGTRLLVL.

This clonotype was seen more than once but under ten times. The CDR3 is CASSTRVLNNYGYTF. In DNA, the CDR3 is TGTGCCAGCAGCACCCGGGTCCTAAATAACTATGGCTACACCTTC. The V and J genes are TRBV7-2 and TRBJ1-2; D remains ambiguous. The CDR3 is 15 residues long. Germline-derived CDR1 and CDR2 are SGHTA and FQGNSA. V was shortened by 5 bases and J by 1 base, with 14 bases between the two germline ends.

This clonotype was seen at least ten times. This chain uses TRBV5-5 with TRBJ2-1, with D tentatively TRBD2 (6 bases). This CDR3 has 14 amino acids. Looked up from germline, CDR1 is SGHKS and CDR2 is YYEKEE (reference sequence). The ends were cut back, 4 bases at V and 9 bases at J, with 17 bases in the middle. For the CDR3, the DNA is TGTGCCAGCAGCGGGACTTCGTACATCGGTGAGCAGTTCTTC. As protein: CASSGTSYIGEQFF.

Note on this clonotype: The germline gene is not matched at one end of the junction; a read error may be the cause. The J gene is TRBJ2-3, the V gene TRBV3-1; 9 bases agree with TRBD2. Germline CDR1 reads LGHDT; CDR2 reads YNNKEL (reference sequence). This CDR3 contains 16 residues. CDR3 DNA sequence: TGTGCCAGCAGCCAAGATCACGGGACTAGCACGGATACGCAGTATTTT. Translated: CASSQDHGTSTDTQYF.

This clonotype was seen only a few times. This chain links TRBV20-1 with TRBJ1-2, with D hard to call. The CDR3 has 11 residues. Per the germline V gene, CDR1 is DFQATT and CDR2 is SNEGSKA (reference sequence). Trimming pared 1 base from V and 2 bases from J, leaving 2 bases between. In DNA, the CDR3 is TGCAGTGCTAGAGTGAACTATGGCTACACCTTC. Translated, it gives CSARVNYGYTF.

This clonotype appeared many times. The V call is TRBV5-1, the J call TRBJ2-3, with TRBD2 identical over 7 bases. This CDR3 has 17 amino acids. The germline gives CDR1 SGHRS, CDR2 YFSETQ. The V and J ends lost 4 bases and 2 bases, in that order; junction bases with no gene match: 13. CDR3 nucleotide sequence: TGCGCCAGCAGCCGTGGCGGGACTACTACCCCCACAGATACGCAGTATTTT. This gives the protein CASSRGGTTTPTDTQYF.